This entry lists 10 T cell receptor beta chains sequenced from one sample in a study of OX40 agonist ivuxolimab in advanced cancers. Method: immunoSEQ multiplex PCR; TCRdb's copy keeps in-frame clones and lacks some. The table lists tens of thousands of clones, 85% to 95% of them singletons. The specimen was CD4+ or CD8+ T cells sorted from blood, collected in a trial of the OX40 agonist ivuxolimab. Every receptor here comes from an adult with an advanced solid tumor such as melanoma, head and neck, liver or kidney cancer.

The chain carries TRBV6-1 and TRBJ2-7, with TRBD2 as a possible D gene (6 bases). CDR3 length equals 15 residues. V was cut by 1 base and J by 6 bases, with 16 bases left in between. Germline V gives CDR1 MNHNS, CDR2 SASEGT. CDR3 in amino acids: CASSEGQAGGSEQYF. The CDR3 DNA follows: TGTGCCAGCAGTGAAGGGCAAGCGGGCGGAAGCGAGCAGTACTTC.

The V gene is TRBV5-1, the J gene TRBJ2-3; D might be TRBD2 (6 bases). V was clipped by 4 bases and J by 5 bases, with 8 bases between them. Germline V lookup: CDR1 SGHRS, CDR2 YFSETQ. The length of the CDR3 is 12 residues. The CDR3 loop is CASSTGVDTQYF. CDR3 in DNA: TGCGCCAGCAGCACGGGAGTAGATACGCAGTATTTT.

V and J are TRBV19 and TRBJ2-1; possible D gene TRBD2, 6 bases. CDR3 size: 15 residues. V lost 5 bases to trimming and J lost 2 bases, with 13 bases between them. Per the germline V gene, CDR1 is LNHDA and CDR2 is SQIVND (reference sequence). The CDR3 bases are TGTGCCAGTAGTCCTCCTAGCGTTACCTACAATGAGCAGTTCTTC. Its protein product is CASSPPSVTYNEQFF. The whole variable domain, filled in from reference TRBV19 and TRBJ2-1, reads DGGITQSPKYLFRKEGQNVTLSCEQNLNHDAMYWYRQDPGQGLRLIYYSQIVNDFQKGDIAEGYSVSREKKESFPLTVTSAQKNPTAFYLCASSPPSVTYNEQFFGPGTRLTVL.

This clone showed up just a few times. The CDR3 sequence is CASSGQGGNSPLHF. In DNA, the CDR3 is TGTGCCAGCAGCGGACAGGGTGGTAATTCACCCCTCCACTTT. The chain is built from TRBV7-3 and TRBJ1-6, with TRBD1 identical over 8 bases. Germline V gene lookup returns CDR1 SGHTA and CDR2 FQGTGA. This CDR3 contains 14 residues. V lost 5 bases to trimming and J lost 6 bases; unmatched junction nucleotides: 3.

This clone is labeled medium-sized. The CDR3 DNA sequence: TGCAGTGGAAACACTGAAGCTTTCTTT. Its protein is CSGNTEAFF. The chain carries TRBV20-1 and TRBJ1-1; D uncertain. CDR1 is DFQATT and CDR2 is SNEGSKA in the germline V gene (reference sequence). CDR3 length: 9 residues. Deletions cut 7 bases from V and 2 bases from J, with 2 bases between.

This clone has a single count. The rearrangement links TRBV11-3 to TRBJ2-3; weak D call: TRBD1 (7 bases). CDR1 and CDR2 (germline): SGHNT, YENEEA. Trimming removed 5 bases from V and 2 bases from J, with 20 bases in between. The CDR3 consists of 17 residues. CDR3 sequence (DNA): TGTGCCAGCAGCCCCAGGGGGGCGATGGCGCTCACAGATACGCAGTATTTT. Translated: CASSPRGAMALTDTQYF.

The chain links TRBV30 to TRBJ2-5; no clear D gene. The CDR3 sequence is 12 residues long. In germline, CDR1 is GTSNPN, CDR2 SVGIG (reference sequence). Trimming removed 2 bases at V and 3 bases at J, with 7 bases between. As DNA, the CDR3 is TGTGCCTGGAGTCTAGTGGAAGAGACCCAGTACTTC. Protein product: CAWSLVEETQYF.

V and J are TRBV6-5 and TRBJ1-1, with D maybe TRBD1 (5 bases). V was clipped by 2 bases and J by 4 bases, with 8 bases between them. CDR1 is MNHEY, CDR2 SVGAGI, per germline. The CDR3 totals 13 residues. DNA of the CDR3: TGTGCCAGCAGTTACAATAGGGGCACTGAAGCTTTCTTT. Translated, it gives CASSYNRGTEAFF.

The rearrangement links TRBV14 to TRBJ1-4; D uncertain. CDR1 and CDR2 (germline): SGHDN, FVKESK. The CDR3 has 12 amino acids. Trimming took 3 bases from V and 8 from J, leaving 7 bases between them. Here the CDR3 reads CASSHSSEKLFF. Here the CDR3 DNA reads TGTGCCAGCAGCCACTCTTCCGAAAAACTGTTTTTT.

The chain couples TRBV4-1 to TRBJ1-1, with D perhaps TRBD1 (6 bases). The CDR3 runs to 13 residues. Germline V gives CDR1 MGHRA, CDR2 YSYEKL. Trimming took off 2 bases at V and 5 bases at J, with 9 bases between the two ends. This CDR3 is CASSQTGNTEAFF. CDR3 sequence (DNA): TGCGCCAGCAGCCAAACAGGGAATACTGAAGCTTTCTTT.